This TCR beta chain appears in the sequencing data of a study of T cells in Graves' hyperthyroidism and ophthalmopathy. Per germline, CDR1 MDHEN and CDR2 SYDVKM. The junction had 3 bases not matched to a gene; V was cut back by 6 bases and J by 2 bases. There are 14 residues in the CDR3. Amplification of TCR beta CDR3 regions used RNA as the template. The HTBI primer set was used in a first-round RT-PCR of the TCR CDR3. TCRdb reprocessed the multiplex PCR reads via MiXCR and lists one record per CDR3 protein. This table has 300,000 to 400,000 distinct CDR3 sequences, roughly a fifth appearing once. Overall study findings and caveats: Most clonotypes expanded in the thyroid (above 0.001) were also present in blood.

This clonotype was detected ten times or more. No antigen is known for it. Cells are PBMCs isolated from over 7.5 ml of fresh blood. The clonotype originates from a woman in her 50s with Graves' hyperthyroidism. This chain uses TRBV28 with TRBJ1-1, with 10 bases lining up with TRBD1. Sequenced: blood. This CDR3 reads CASRWTGGNTEAFF. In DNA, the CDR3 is TGTGCCAGCAGATGGACAGGGGGTAACACTGAAGCTTTCTTT. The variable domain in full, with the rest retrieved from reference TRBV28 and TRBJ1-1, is DVKVTQSSRYLVKRTGEKVFLECVQDMDHENMFWYRQDPGLGLRLIYFSYDVKMKEKGDIPEGYSVSREKKERFSLILESASTNQTSMYLCASRWTGGNTEAFFGQGTRLTVV.